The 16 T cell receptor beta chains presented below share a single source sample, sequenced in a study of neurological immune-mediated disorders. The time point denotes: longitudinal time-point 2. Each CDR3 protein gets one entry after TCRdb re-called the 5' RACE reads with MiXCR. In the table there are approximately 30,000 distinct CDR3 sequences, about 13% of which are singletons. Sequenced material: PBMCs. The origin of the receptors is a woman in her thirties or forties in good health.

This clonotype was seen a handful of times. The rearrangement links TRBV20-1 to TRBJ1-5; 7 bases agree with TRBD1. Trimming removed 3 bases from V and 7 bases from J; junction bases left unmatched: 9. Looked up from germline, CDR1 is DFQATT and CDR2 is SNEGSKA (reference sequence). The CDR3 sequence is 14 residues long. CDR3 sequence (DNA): TGCAGTGCTAGCCGCGACAGGGTCTGGCAGCCCCAGCATTTT. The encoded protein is CSASRDRVWQPQHF.

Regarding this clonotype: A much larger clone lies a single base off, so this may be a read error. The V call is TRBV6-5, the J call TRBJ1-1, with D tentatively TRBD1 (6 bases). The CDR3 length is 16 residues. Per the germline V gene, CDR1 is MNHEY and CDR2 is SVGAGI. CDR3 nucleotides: TGTGCCAACAGTTACTCGAGATACAGGGTGGGCACTGAAGCTTTCTTT. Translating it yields CANSYSRYRVGTEAFF.

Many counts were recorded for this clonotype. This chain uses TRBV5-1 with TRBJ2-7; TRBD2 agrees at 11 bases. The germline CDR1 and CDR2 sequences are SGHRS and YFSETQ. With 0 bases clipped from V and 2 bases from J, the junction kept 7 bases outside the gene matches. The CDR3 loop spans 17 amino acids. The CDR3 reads CASSLVLAGGPPYEQYF. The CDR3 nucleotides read TGCGCCAGCAGCTTGGTCCTAGCGGGGGGACCCCCCTACGAGCAGTACTTC. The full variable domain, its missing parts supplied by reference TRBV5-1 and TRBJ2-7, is KAGVTQTPRYLIKTRGQQVTLSCSPISGHRSVSWYQQTPGQGLQFLFEYFSETQRNKGNFPGRFSGRQFSNSRSEMNVSTLELGDSALYLCASSLVLAGGPPYEQYFGPGTRLTVT.

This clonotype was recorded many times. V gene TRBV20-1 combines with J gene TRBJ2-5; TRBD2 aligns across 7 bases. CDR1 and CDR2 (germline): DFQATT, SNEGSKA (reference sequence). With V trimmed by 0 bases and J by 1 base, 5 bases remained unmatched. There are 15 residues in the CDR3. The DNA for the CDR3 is TGCAGTGCTAGAGATAATCTAGCGGTCCAAGAGACCCAGTACTTC. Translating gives CSARDNLAVQETQYF.

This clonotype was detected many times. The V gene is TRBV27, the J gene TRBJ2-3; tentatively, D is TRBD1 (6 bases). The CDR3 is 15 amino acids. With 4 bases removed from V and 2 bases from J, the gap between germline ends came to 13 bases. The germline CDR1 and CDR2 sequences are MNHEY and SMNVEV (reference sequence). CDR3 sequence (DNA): TGTGCCAGCAGTTGGGAGCCAGGGGTCACAGATACGCAGTATTTT. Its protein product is CASSWEPGVTDTQYF.

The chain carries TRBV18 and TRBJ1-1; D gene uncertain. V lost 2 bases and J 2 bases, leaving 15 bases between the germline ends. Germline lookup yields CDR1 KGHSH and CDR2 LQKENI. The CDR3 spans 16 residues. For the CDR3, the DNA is TGTGCCAGCTCACCATTCATGGTTAGGAGAAACACTGAAGCTTTCTTT. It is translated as CASSPFMVRRNTEAFF.

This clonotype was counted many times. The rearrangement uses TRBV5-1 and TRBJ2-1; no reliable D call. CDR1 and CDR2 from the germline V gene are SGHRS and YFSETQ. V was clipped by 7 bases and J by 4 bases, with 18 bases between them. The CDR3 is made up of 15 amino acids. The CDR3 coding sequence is TGCGCCAGCGGGGAAGCCCTTGCGGATTACAATGAGCAGTTCTTC. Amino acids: CASGEALADYNEQFF. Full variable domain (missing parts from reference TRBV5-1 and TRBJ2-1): KAGVTQTPRYLIKTRGQQVTLSCSPISGHRSVSWYQQTPGQGLQFLFEYFSETQRNKGNFPGRFSGRQFSNSRSEMNVSTLELGDSALYLCASGEALADYNEQFFGPGTRLTVL.

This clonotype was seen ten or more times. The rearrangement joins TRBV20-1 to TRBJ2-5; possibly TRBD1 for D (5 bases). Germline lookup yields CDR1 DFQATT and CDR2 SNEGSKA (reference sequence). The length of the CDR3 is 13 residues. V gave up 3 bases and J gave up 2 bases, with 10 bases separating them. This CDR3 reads CSASGQGQETQYF. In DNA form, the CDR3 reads TGCAGTGCTAGCGGGCAGGGTCAAGAGACCCAGTACTTC.

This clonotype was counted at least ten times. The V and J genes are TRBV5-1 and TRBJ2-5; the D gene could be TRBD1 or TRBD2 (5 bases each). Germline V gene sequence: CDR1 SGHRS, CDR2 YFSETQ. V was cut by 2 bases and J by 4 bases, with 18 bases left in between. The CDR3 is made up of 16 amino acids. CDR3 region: CASSLDGGSRSETQYF. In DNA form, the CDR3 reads TGCGCCAGCAGCTTAGATGGGGGAAGTCGATCAGAGACCCAGTACTTC.

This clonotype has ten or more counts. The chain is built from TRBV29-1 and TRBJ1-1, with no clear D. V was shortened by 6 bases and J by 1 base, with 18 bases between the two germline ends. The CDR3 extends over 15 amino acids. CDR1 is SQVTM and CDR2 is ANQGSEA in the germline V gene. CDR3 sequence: CSVVPLDAENTEAFF. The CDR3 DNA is TGCAGCGTCGTGCCGTTGGACGCTGAGAACACTGAAGCTTTCTTT.

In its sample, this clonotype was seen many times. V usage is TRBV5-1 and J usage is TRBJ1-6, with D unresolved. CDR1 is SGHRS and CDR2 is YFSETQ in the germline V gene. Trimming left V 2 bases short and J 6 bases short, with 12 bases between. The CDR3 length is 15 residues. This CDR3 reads CASSFQSGSNSPLHF. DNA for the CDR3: TGCGCCAGCAGCTTCCAATCCGGGTCTAATTCACCCCTCCACTTT.

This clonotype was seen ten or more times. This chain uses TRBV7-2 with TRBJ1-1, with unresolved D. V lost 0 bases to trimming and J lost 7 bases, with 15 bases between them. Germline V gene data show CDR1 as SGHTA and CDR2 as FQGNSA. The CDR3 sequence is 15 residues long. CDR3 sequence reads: CASSLAHGSGSEAFF. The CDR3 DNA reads TGTGCCAGCAGCTTAGCGCACGGCAGTGGGAGTGAAGCTTTCTTT.

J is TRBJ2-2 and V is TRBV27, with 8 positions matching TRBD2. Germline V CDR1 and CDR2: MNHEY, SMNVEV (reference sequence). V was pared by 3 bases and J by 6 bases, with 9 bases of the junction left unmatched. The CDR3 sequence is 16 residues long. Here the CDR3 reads CASSFYGTSGSGELFF. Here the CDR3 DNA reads TGTGCCAGCAGTTTTTACGGGACTAGTGGGTCCGGGGAGCTGTTTTTT.

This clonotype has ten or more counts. The CDR3 is CSARSYGPSAYGYTF. The CDR3 nucleotides are TGCAGTGCTAGATCCTACGGGCCCAGCGCCTATGGCTACACCTTC. The chain uses TRBV20-1 and TRBJ1-2, with D unresolved. There are 15 residues in the CDR3. Germline values: CDR1 DFQATT, CDR2 SNEGSKA (reference sequence). With 2 bases removed from V and 4 bases from J, the gap between germline ends came to 17 bases.

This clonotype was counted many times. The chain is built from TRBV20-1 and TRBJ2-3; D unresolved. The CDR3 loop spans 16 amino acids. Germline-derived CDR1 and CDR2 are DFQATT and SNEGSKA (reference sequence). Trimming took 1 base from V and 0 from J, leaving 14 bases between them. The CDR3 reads CSARGPPGGSTDTQYF. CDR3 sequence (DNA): TGCAGTGCTAGAGGACCCCCAGGTGGAAGCACAGATACGCAGTATTTT.

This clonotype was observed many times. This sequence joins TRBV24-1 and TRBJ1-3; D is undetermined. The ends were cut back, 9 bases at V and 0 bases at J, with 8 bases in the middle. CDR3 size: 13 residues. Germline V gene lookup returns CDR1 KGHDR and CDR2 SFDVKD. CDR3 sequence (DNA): TGTGCCACCCGGGATGCCTCTGGAAACACCATATATTTT. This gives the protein CATRDASGNTIYF.